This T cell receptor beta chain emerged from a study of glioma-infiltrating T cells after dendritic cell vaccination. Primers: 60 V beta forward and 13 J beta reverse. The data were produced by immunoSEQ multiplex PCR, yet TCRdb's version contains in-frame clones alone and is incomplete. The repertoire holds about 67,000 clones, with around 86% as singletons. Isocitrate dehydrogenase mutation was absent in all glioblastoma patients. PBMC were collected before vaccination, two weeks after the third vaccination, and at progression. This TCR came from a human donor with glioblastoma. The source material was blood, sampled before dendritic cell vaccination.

The CDR3 sequence is CASSTGGLRGYTF. DNA for the CDR3: TGTGCCAGCAGTACCGGGGGGCTTAGAGGCTACACCTTC. The V gene is TRBV6-5, the J gene TRBJ1-2; a possible D gene is TRBD1 (6 bases). The V gene lost 5 bases and the J gene lost 8 bases, with 15 bases spanning the gap. CDR1 is MNHEY and CDR2 is SVGAGI in the germline V gene. This CDR3 spans 13 amino acids.